Described below is a single T cell receptor beta chain sequence and its context. Antigen unknown. This entry comes from a study of long-term antiretroviral therapy in people with HIV. None of the participants with HIV were treated outside the United States. Samples were assayed with immunoSEQ v3.0 at survey level. TCRdb's table, derived via immunoSEQ multiplex PCR, lists solely in-frame clones and lacks some. The table shows tens of thousands of clones, with about 95% occurring only once. Study-level points and caveats: Even long-term ART left TRB diversity below transplant donor controls, despite gains. Someone took the blood between about 2003 and 2017, maybe while older ART regimens were in use. Pre-ART clonal expansion yielded clones that dominated the repertoire at all time points.

This specimen consisted of unsorted PBMCs, obtained 5.3 years after starting antiretroviral therapy. This sequence originates from a man aged 50-60 years with HIV.

CDR3 coding DNA: TGTGCCAGCAGCCTCACTAGCGGACCCTACGAGCAGTACTTC. Translation gives CASSLTSGPYEQYF. The chain carries TRBV7-2 and TRBJ2-7, with 8 bases that match TRBD2. Germline CDR1 SGHTA, CDR2 FQGNSA. The CDR3 totals 14 residues. Trimming took 5 bases from V and 2 from J; bases not matched to a gene: 5.